This entry features one T cell receptor (beta chain) sequence. The target antigen is unknown. The sample belongs to a study of shared clonotypes between healthy human individuals. On the study more broadly: In total, the donors were two women and three men aged 18 to 49. Study observations and caveats: The four-donor shared clonotypes exceeded non-shared clonotypes in generation probability, with non-shared ones scoring lower. Approximately 5% was the fraction of naive CD4 clonotypes found shared across several donors.

Sequenced by immunoSEQ multiplex PCR; TCRdb stores in-frame clones only, minus some. The data show about 1 million clones, more than 65% seen once. Germline V CDR1 and CDR2: ENHRY, SYGVKD. Trimming shortened V by 0 bases and J by 4 bases, and 21 bases separated the two germline ends. CDR3 length: 18 residues. What was sequenced was memory CD4+ T cells sorted from blood. Subset defined: CD45RA-negative fraction. The rearrangement links TRBV10-3 to TRBJ2-5; a possible D gene is TRBD2 (5 bases). This clonotype was sampled from a man aged 18 to 29 in good health. CDR3 sequence (DNA): TGTGCCATCAGTGAGTCGGAACTCCCCGGACCGGGGTCAGAGACCCAGTACTTC. Amino acids: CAISESELPGPGSETQYF.